These 23 T cell receptor beta chains originate from one sample sequenced in a study of breast tumors, draining lymph nodes, adjacent tissues. TCRdb independently ran MiXCR on the multiplex PCR reads; one entry per CDR3 protein. The sample lists a few hundred thousand distinct CDR3 sequences, around 34% occurring once. Axillary draining lymph nodes of breast cancer patients supplied the node samples. Material for sequencing was axillary lymph node tissue. The receptors were sampled from a female donor with breast cancer. Some clones in this sample may be carry-over from other donors' samples.

The genes are TRBV20-1 and TRBJ2-5, with 10 positions matching TRBD2. The CDR3 is 14 amino acids. Unmatched junction bases numbered 7, after V lost 5 bases and J lost 4 bases. The germline V gene has CDR1 DFQATT and CDR2 SNEGSKA (reference sequence). Written as DNA, the CDR3 is TGCAGTGCTCTAGCCCCTAGCGGGGGAGAGACCCAGTACTTC. Its translation: CSALAPSGGETQYF.

This clonotype was found once. V gene TRBV7-2 combines with J gene TRBJ1-3; no definite D call. Looked up from germline, CDR1 is SGHTA and CDR2 is FQGNSA. Between the trimmed V and J ends, which lost 8 bases and 1 base, there was a span of 15 bases. This CDR3 is built from 15 residues. Here the CDR3 DNA reads TGTGCCAGCCCCCGAGGGCAGTTTTCTGGAAACACCATATATTTT. This sequence encodes CASPRGQFSGNTIYF.

This clonotype was picked up one time. The chain joins TRBV19 to TRBJ2-2; 9 bases agree with TRBD1. CDR3 size: 16 residues. V dropped 5 bases and J dropped 5; count of bases not matched to a gene: 9. Germline V gene data show CDR1 as LNHDA and CDR2 as SQIVND (reference sequence). The CDR3 region has the DNA TGTGCCAGTAGTGCGTACTCGACAGGGGGTACCGGGGAGCTGTTTTTT. The encoded protein is CASSAYSTGGTGELFF.

This clonotype was recorded a few times. The genes are TRBV6-2 or TRBV6-3 and TRBJ1-2; 10 positions agree with TRBD1. Trimming took 6 bases from V and 4 from J; bases not matched to a gene: 8. This CDR3 contains 15 residues. CDR1 and CDR2 (germline): MNHEY, SVGEGT. For the CDR3, the DNA is TGTGCCAGCAGCCGGACAGGGGGTGGGAGCTATGGCTACACCTTC. Translation gives CASSRTGGGSYGYTF.

J is TRBJ2-7 and V is TRBV7-8; D is undetermined. The CDR3 length is 12 residues. CDR1 is SGHVS, CDR2 FQNEAQ, per germline. The V end was cut by 1 base, the J end by 6 bases, with 7 bases between. The CDR3, as DNA: TGTGCCAGCAGCTTAGGTCATGGCGAGCAGTACGTC. Translated, it gives CASSLGHGEQYV.

V usage is TRBV28 and J usage is TRBJ1-5; TRBD1 is a possible D gene (5 bases). Germline V lookup: CDR1 MDHEN, CDR2 SYDVKM. CDR3 size: 13 residues. The ends were cut back, 5 bases at V and 7 bases at J, with 12 bases in the middle. CDR3 nucleotides: TGTGCCAGCAGTCCCCCGGGGACCCAGCCCCAGCATTTT. Amino acids: CASSPPGTQPQHF.

About this clonotype: The CDR3 carries no conserved terminal phenylalanine or tryptophan, so it likely arises from a read error. The DNA is omitted, as the CDR3 cannot be located on it reliably, and the CDR3 follows TCRdb's listing. The chain links TRBV5-1 to TRBJ1-3. Including both end residues, the CDR3 is 8 amino acids long. Looked up from germline, CDR1 is SGHRS and CDR2 is YFSETQ. CDR3: CASSLVVQ.

On this clonotype itself: One end of the junction is discordant with germline, which a read error may explain. CDR3 region: CASTGFGYTF. CDR3 nucleotides: TGTGCTAGCACAGGGTTTGGCTACACCTTC. The gene calls are TRBV7-6 and TRBJ1-2; perhaps TRBD1 as D (6 bases). The CDR3 sequence is 10 residues long. CDR1 and CDR2 (germline): SGHVS, FNYEAQ.

CDR3 DNA: TGCAGCGTTGCGACAGGGGTAAATGGAAACACCTTC. Its translation: CSVATGVNGNTF. The chain recombines TRBV29-1 with TRBJ1-2; 8 bases align to TRBD1. The CDR3 extends over 12 amino acids. Germline CDR1 reads SQVTM; CDR2 reads ANQGSEA. Trimming cost V 4 bases and J 12 bases; bases outside gene matches: 10.

Concerning this clonotype: The junction differs from germline at one of its ends, possibly a read error. V gene TRBV29-1 combines with J gene TRBJ2-5; 7 bases map to TRBD2. The CDR3 consists of 13 residues. Germline CDR1 is SQVTM and CDR2 is ANQGSEA. CDR3 DNA: TGTGCCAGCGGGGTCAGTGTATTTGAGACCCAGTACTTC. It is translated as CASGVSVFETQYF.

At least ten counts were recorded for this clonotype. V usage is TRBV7-2 and J usage is TRBJ2-3, with 8 bases that match TRBD2. CDR1 and CDR2 from the germline V gene are SGHTA and FQGNSA. The CDR3 runs 16 residues. The ends lost 8 bases at V and 2 bases at J; junction bases unmatched: 12. The CDR3 sequence is CASDAWAGGTTDTQYF. The CDR3 DNA follows: TGTGCCAGCGATGCTTGGGCGGGGGGAACCACAGATACGCAGTATTTT.

This clonotype occurred many times. This rearrangement joins TRBV5-1 to TRBJ2-2; 7 bases align to TRBD1. Germline assignment: CDR1 SGHRS and CDR2 YFSETQ. V was pared by 4 bases and J by 3 bases, with 3 bases of the junction left unmatched. This CDR3 is 14 amino acids long. In nucleotides, the CDR3 is TGCGCCAGCAGCGGGGACAGTTACACCGGGGAGCTGTTTTTT. Translating gives CASSGDSYTGELFF.

The rearrangement links TRBV7-9 to TRBJ2-7, with 8 bases aligning to TRBD2. J was trimmed by 2 bases and V by 4 bases; bases with no gene match: 16. This CDR3 contains 18 residues. The germline V gene has CDR1 SEHNR and CDR2 FQNEAQ (reference sequence). CDR3 residues: CASSSSGKLAAAPYEQYF. The CDR3 DNA reads TGTGCCAGCAGCTCCTCCGGGAAACTAGCGGCCGCCCCCTACGAGCAGTACTTC.

V gene TRBV5-1 combines with J gene TRBJ1-6, with a tentative D call TRBD1 (5 bases). Germline-derived CDR1 and CDR2 are SGHRS and YFSETQ. This CDR3 region has 15 residues. V was pared by 10 bases and J by 14 bases, with 28 bases between. Here the CDR3 DNA reads TGCGCCTTCCAGGGCACGGGAAAGGGTGGATCAGCCCTCCACTTT. Translated, it gives CAFQGTGKGGSALHF.

Many counts were recorded for this clonotype. The chain employs TRBV10-3 and TRBJ2-1; 14 positions match TRBD2. The CDR3 consists of 14 residues. Germline-derived CDR1 and CDR2 are ENHRY and SYGVKD. Germline trimming cut 5 bases from V and 9 bases from J; bases unmatched to any gene: 3. The CDR3 is CAISRLAGGGEQFF. The CDR3 DNA follows: TGTGCCATCAGTAGACTAGCGGGAGGGGGTGAGCAGTTCTTC.

V and J are TRBV7-3 and TRBJ2-7, with 7 positions matching TRBD1. The CDR3 extends over 12 amino acids. The junction had 4 bases not matched to a gene; V was cut back by 5 bases and J by 6 bases. Germline CDR1 and CDR2: SGHTA and FQGTGA. In nucleotides, the CDR3 is TGTGCCAGCAGCACCTACAGGGGCGAGCAGTACTTC. It specifies CASSTYRGEQYF. The full variable domain, completed using reference TRBV7-3 and TRBJ2-7, is GAGVSQTPSNKVTEKGKYVELRCDPISGHTALYWYRQSLGQGPEFLIYFQGTGAADDSGLPNDRFFAVRPEGSVSTLKIQRTERGDSAVYLCASSTYRGEQYFGPGTRLTVT.

The chain carries TRBV20-1 and TRBJ2-5, with 8 bases that match TRBD2. Germline loops: CDR1 DFQATT, CDR2 SNEGSKA (reference sequence). This CDR3 spans 15 amino acids. After removal of 6 bases from V and 3 bases from J, the junction contained 12 bases not matched to a gene. The CDR3 DNA is TGCAGTGCCCTAGGGGCTAGCGGGCGGGAAGAGACCCAGTACTTC. Protein product: CSALGASGREETQYF.

This clonotype has a count of ten or more. This may be a read error: a much more frequent sequence differs by one nucleotide. The rearrangement uses TRBV24-1 and TRBJ2-2; D could derive from TRBD1 or TRBD2 (5 bases each). V was pared by 12 bases and J by 1 base, with 14 bases between. Germline CDR1 KGHDR, CDR2 SFDVKD. CDR3 length: 14 amino acids. Here the CDR3 DNA reads TGTGCCGCCCAATCGGGGCTGAACACCGGGGAGCTGTTTTTT. Protein sequence: CAAQSGLNTGELFF.

In its sample, this clonotype was seen many times. The gene calls are TRBV3-1 and TRBJ1-2, with 8 bases identical to TRBD1. Per the germline V gene, CDR1 is LGHDT and CDR2 is YNNKEL (reference sequence). CDR3 length: 14 amino acids. The J segment lost 7 bases and the V segment lost 6 bases, leaving 10 bases of the junction unmatched. CDR3 coding DNA: TGTGCCAGCAGTCAGGGAGACAGGGGTCGTGGCTACACCTTC. It specifies CASSQGDRGRGYTF. The whole variable domain, filled in from reference TRBV3-1 and TRBJ1-2, reads DTAVSQTPKYLVTQMGNDKSIKCEQNLGHDTMYWYKQDSKKFLKIMFSYNNKELIINETVPNRFSPKSPDKAHLNLHINSLELGDSAVYFCASSQGDRGRGYTFGSGTRLTVV.

This clonotype was recorded many times. The chain combines TRBV11-2 with TRBJ2-3; 10 bases agree with TRBD2. Trimming removed 4 bases from V and 10 bases from J; junction bases left unmatched: 14. The CDR3 extends over 16 amino acids. Germline-derived CDR1 and CDR2 are SGHAT and FQNNGV. The CDR3 nucleotides are TGTGCCAGCAGCTCACTAGCGGGAAAGAGGGGGGGAGCGCAGTATTTT. Amino acid sequence: CASSSLAGKRGGAQYF.

In its sample, this clonotype was seen many times. The rearrangement joins TRBV4-3 to TRBJ1-4; 8 positions agree with TRBD1. This CDR3 region has 16 residues. The germline gives CDR1 LGHNA, CDR2 YSLEER. V lost 1 base, J lost 3 bases, and 4 bases stayed unmatched. As DNA, the CDR3 is TGCGCCAGCAGCCAAGGACAGGGGACGGCTAATGAAAAACTGTTTTTT. It specifies CASSQGQGTANEKLFF.

This clonotype has just a few counts. A much bigger clone sits one base away, suggesting this may be a read error. V usage is TRBV11-3 and J usage is TRBJ2-7; 9 bases are a match to TRBD1. CDR1 is SGHNT and CDR2 is YENEEA in the germline V gene. CDR3 length equals 15 residues. CDR3 region: CAGSSRDRARYEQYF. The CDR3 region has the DNA TGTGCCGGCAGCTCGAGGGACAGGGCAAGGTACGAGCAGTACTTC. The complete variable domain, with remaining parts taken from reference TRBV11-3 and TRBJ2-7, reads EAGVVQSPRYKIIEKKQPVAFWCNPISGHNTLYWYLQNLGQGPELLIRYENEEAVDDSQLPKDRFSAERLKGVDSTLKIQPAELGDSAVYLCAGSSRDRARYEQYFGPGTRLTVT.

J is TRBJ2-5 and V is TRBV4-2; D might be TRBD1 (5 bases). V was shortened by 2 bases and J by 0 bases, with 16 bases between the two germline ends. The CDR3 runs to 17 residues. Germline V gene sequence: CDR1 LGHNA, CDR2 YNFKEQ. The CDR3 DNA follows: TGTGCCAGCAGCCAATTTGGGGCAGGTGGCGACCAAGAGACCCAGTACTTC. Translated, it gives CASSQFGAGGDQETQYF.